The present entry profiles one T cell receptor beta chain with its context. Between the trimmed V and J ends, which lost 1 base and 0 bases, there was a span of 6 bases. The length of the CDR3 is 14 residues. Germline V CDR1 and CDR2: SGHTA, FQGNSA. This sample stems from a study of blood T cell repertoires in COVID-19. Clones were sequenced by immunoSEQ multiplex PCR, and TCRdb holds only the in-frame ones, with some missing. The table has 300,000 to 350,000 clones, over 80% seen once. This clonotype originated in a young man with COVID-19, enrolled during active disease. The J gene is TRBJ1-1, the V gene TRBV7-2, with unresolved D. The specimen was peripheral blood. CDR3 sequence: CASSLVSVNTEAFF. CDR3 nucleotides: TGTGCCAGCAGCTTAGTGTCTGTGAACACTGAAGCTTTCTTT.